The 21 T cell receptor beta chains in this list originate from one sample, sequenced in a study of T cell responses to AZD1222 COVID-19 vaccine (dated by TCRdb to the early 2020s). The protocol used for the library was the immunoSEQ multiplex PCR assay. TCRdb provides this immuneACCESS table in a form limited to in-frame rearrangements. Some clones are lacking; in checked studies, under half of them reflect an unresolved V gene, and why the rest are absent is not known. The sample yields over 120,000 clones; over 80% were counted once. Jointly, the top ten make up roughly 3.3% of the sample. The meaning of the sample's time point label: about 28 days (+/-7) after the second vaccine dose. The sample here was peripheral blood, taken 28 days after the second AZD1222 dose. The receptors stem from an adult who received the AZD1222 COVID-19 vaccine.

This chain links TRBV28 with TRBJ2-2; 7 nucleotides match TRBD1. The CDR3 is made up of 18 amino acids. J gave up 3 bases and V 6 bases, and 16 bases lay outside the gene matches. CDR1 is MDHEN and CDR2 is SYDVKM in the germline V gene. CDR3 sequence (DNA): TGTGCCAGCAGCCCCAATGTACGACACAGGGGTCACACCGGGGAGCTGTTTTTT. Protein: CASSPNVRHRGHTGELFF.

The gene calls are TRBV29-1 and TRBJ1-1; 7 bases are shared with TRBD1. Losses at the gene ends were 5 bases for V and 4 bases for J; bases not matched to a gene: 10. CDR1 is SQVTM, CDR2 ANQGSEA, per germline. The CDR3 is 14 amino acids. For the CDR3, the DNA is TGCAGCGTTTGGGAGAGACAGGGCTTCACTGAAGCTTTCTTT. Protein: CSVWERQGFTEAFF.

This clone was counted only a few times. The rearrangement links TRBV5-6 to TRBJ2-3, with TRBD2 matching over 11 bases. V dropped 0 bases and J dropped 6; count of bases not matched to a gene: 0. This CDR3 spans 14 amino acids. Germline loops: CDR1 SGHDT, CDR2 YYEEEE. The DNA of the CDR3 is TGTGCCAGCAGCTTGGGACTAGCGGGGGATACGCAGTATTTT. Translation: CASSLGLAGDTQYF.

This clone was observed once. The chain recombines TRBV19 with TRBJ1-4, with D tentatively TRBD1 (5 bases). CDR1 is LNHDA, CDR2 SQIVND, per germline (reference sequence). Trimming shortened V by 3 bases and J by 5 bases, and 10 bases separated the two germline ends. The CDR3 is made up of 14 amino acids. The CDR3 coding sequence is TGTGCCAGTAGTATGGGGCGAAGCAATGAAAAACTGTTTTTT. Amino acid sequence: CASSMGRSNEKLFF.

The chain combines TRBV18 with TRBJ2-2; TRBD2 agrees at 8 bases. The germline gives CDR1 KGHSH, CDR2 LQKENI. The CDR3 has 16 amino acids. The ends lost 5 bases at V and 10 bases at J; junction bases unmatched: 15. CDR3 region: CASSGAPGLVIQELFF. DNA of the CDR3: TGTGCCAGCTCAGGGGCTCCGGGACTAGTCATTCAGGAGCTGTTTTTT.

The rearrangement joins TRBV24-1 to TRBJ1-2, with D maybe TRBD1 (6 bases). Germline lookup yields CDR1 KGHDR and CDR2 SFDVKD. V was shortened by 6 bases and J by 7 bases, with 17 bases between the two germline ends. The CDR3 contains 14 residues. DNA of the CDR3: TGTGCCACCAGTACTGGGCCAGGGGCAGGTGGCTACACCTTC. This encodes CATSTGPGAGGYTF.

V and J are TRBV29-1 and TRBJ2-5; 9 bases agree with TRBD2. V shed 5 bases and J 1 base; nucleotides not matched to a gene: 5. The V gene's germline CDR1 is SQVTM and CDR2 ANQGSEA. The CDR3 sequence is 14 residues long. Here the CDR3 DNA reads TGCAGCGTTTTAGCTAGCGGGACCCAAGAGACCCAGTACTTC. Its translation is CSVLASGTQETQYF.

The chain combines TRBV29-1 with TRBJ1-2; 9 nucleotides agree with TRBD1. CDR3 length equals 13 residues. The V gene's germline CDR1 is SQVTM and CDR2 ANQGSEA. Germline trimming cut 7 bases from V and 7 bases from J; bases unmatched to any gene: 10. This CDR3 is CSGKSRDRAGYTF. CDR3 bases: TGCAGCGGAAAATCCCGGGACAGGGCTGGCTACACCTTC. Filled out from reference TRBV29-1 and TRBJ1-2, the complete variable domain reads SAVISQKPSRDICQRGTSLTIQCQVDSQVTMMFWYRQQPGQSLTLIATANQGSEATYESGFVIDKFPISRPNLTFSTLTVSNMSPEDSSIYLCSGKSRDRAGYTFGSGTRLTVV.

V and J are TRBV2 and TRBJ1-2; 8 bases are a match to TRBD1. Germline lookup yields CDR1 SNHLY and CDR2 FYNNEI. V dropped 5 bases and J dropped 5; count of bases not matched to a gene: 7. This CDR3 region has 14 residues. CDR3 loop: CASSTRQGLYGYTF. DNA of the CDR3: TGTGCCAGCAGTACGAGACAGGGGTTATATGGCTACACCTTC.

In its sample, this clone was seen once. The rearrangement uses TRBV21-1 and TRBJ1-5. TRBV21-1 is deemed a pseudogene. The length of the CDR3 is 14 residues. The CDR3 sequence: CASSPRAWAQPQHF. The CDR3, as DNA: TGTGCCAGCAGCCCCCGGGCGTGGGCTCAGCCCCAGCATTTT.

CDR3: CASSDLGDFSNEQFF. The CDR3 DNA reads as TGTGCCAGTAGTGACTTGGGAGACTTTTCCAATGAGCAGTTCTTC. The chain recombines TRBV19 with TRBJ2-1; D is possibly TRBD2 (5 bases). CDR3 size: 15 residues. Germline CDR1 reads LNHDA; CDR2 reads SQIVND (reference sequence). V gave up 5 bases and J gave up 6 bases, with 17 bases separating them.

The chain joins TRBV28 to TRBJ1-5; TRBD1 matches at 7 bases. Germline V gene data show CDR1 as MDHEN and CDR2 as SYDVKM. The CDR3 runs to 17 residues. V dropped 5 bases and J dropped 2; count of bases not matched to a gene: 12. The DNA for the CDR3 is TGTGCCAGCAGTCTTTCCGGCACTGGGACAGGCAATCAGCCCCAGCATTTT. Its translation: CASSLSGTGTGNQPQHF.

The rearrangement joins TRBV24-1 to TRBJ2-6, with 8 bases fitting TRBD1. The J segment lost 0 bases and the V segment lost 4 bases, leaving 4 bases of the junction unmatched. Germline CDR1 is KGHDR and CDR2 is SFDVKD. The CDR3 covers 17 residues. CDR3 sequence reads: CATSETGGSSGANVLTF. The CDR3 DNA sequence: TGTGCCACCAGTGAAACAGGGGGGAGCTCTGGGGCCAACGTCCTGACTTTC.

This clone came up a few times. The rearrangement joins TRBV27 to TRBJ2-5, with TRBD1 as a possible D gene (6 bases). Between the trimmed V and J ends, which lost 0 bases and 4 bases, there was a span of 9 bases. Germline V lookup: CDR1 MNHEY, CDR2 SMNVEV (reference sequence). The length of the CDR3 is 14 residues. The CDR3 region is CASSLSWGRETQYF. In DNA form, the CDR3 reads TGTGCCAGCAGTTTATCGTGGGGGCGAGAGACCCAGTACTTC.

This rearrangement joins TRBV6-6 to TRBJ1-2; D may be TRBD1 (6 bases). Trimming cost V 5 bases and J 1 base, with 17 bases left between them. CDR3 length: 16 amino acids. Germline lookup yields CDR1 MNHNY and CDR2 SVGAGI (reference sequence). CDR3 bases: TGTGCCAGCAGTCCGCTAGGACAGAAAATTAACTATGGCTACACCTTC. Its protein is CASSPLGQKINYGYTF.

This clone was recorded only once. The V gene is TRBV11-2, the J gene TRBJ2-2; the match to TRBD1 covers 7 bases. V was clipped by 2 bases and J by 4 bases; unmatched bases: 4. Germline V gives CDR1 SGHAT, CDR2 FQNNGV. The CDR3 spans 15 residues. In nucleotides, the CDR3 is TGTGCCAGCAGCTTAAATACAGGGGTCACCGGGGAGCTGTTTTTT. Translating gives CASSLNTGVTGELFF.

The chain couples TRBV14 to TRBJ2-5; D not resolved. The CDR3 covers 13 residues. V dropped 4 bases and J dropped 2 bases, with 8 bases sitting between them. Germline CDR1 and CDR2: SGHDN and FVKESK. CDR3 protein: CASSPWVQETQYF. CDR3 bases: TGTGCCAGCAGCCCGTGGGTACAAGAGACCCAGTACTTC.

V and J are TRBV28 and TRBJ1-2; D may be TRBD1 (5 bases). Looked up from germline, CDR1 is MDHEN and CDR2 is SYDVKM. The ends were cut back, 5 bases at V and 5 bases at J, with 12 bases in the middle. The CDR3 length is 13 residues. The DNA for the CDR3 is TGTGCCAGCAGTCCGGGGGGGAATTATGGCTACACCTTC. Translating gives CASSPGGNYGYTF.

CDR3 sequence reads: CASSFSGNTGELFF. The CDR3 bases are TGTGCCAGCAGCTTTTCCGGGAACACCGGGGAGCTGTTTTTT. The chain uses TRBV11-1 and TRBJ2-2; D not certain. V was pared by 3 bases and J by 1 base, with 6 bases between. Germline CDR1 is SGHAT and CDR2 is FQDESV (reference sequence). The CDR3 totals 14 residues.

The V gene is TRBV7-2, the J gene TRBJ2-7; 8 nucleotides match TRBD1. The CDR3 has 14 residues. CDR1 and CDR2 (germline): SGHTA, FQGNSA. J lost 2 bases, V lost 5 bases, and 5 bases had no gene match. CDR3 amino acids: CASSLQGGPYEQYF. The CDR3 DNA follows: TGTGCCAGCAGCCTACAGGGGGGACCCTACGAGCAGTACTTC.

The chain employs TRBV6-5 and TRBJ1-1, with D maybe TRBD1 (6 bases). Trimming took 6 bases from V and 1 from J, leaving 15 bases between them. Germline CDR1 reads MNHEY; CDR2 reads SVGAGI. The CDR3 totals 15 residues. This CDR3 is CASRRLDRSNTEAFF. CDR3 sequence (DNA): TGTGCCAGCAGGCGGCTTGACAGGTCGAACACTGAAGCTTTCTTT.